This T cell receptor (beta chain) was recorded in a study of Ad26.COV2.S vaccination and SARS-CoV-2 variants. Study-wide background: Enrollment placed the donor in the COV1001 Ad26.COV2.S trial arm. Doses of Ad26.COV2.S were injected into muscle once or twice, 56 days apart. Overall study findings and caveats: Total responses of T cells may have been underestimated by the analyses of TCR breadth and depth.

The CDR3 is made up of 14 amino acids. Trimming stripped 3 bases from V and 5 bases from J, with 11 bases between. Germline CDR1 reads SGHDT; CDR2 reads YYEEEE. Sequenced by immunoSEQ multiplex PCR; TCRdb stores in-frame clones only, minus some. The table includes about 350,000 clones, 80% to 90% detected once. In the case of this clone: The antigen is undetermined.

Treatment: approximately 18 received Ad26.COV2.S at low or high dose, single or two shots; a few received placebo; per-sample allocation not given. Sampling was done on day 63 after the first vaccine or placebo injection. Based in Boston, the donor was an adult of 18-55 years. This sequence was found in a person aged 18-60 years who received the Ad26.COV2.S COVID-19 vaccine or a placebo. The material sequenced was peripheral blood, taken in a trial of Ad26.COV2.S vaccine versus placebo. The V and J genes are TRBV5-6 and TRBJ2-2; D perhaps matches TRBD2 (6 bases). CDR3 protein: CASSYMTSTGELFF. The CDR3 DNA follows: TGTGCCAGCAGCTATATGACTAGTACCGGGGAGCTGTTTTTT.